One and the same sample provided the 8 T cell receptor beta chains below, sequenced in a study of response to subunit inactivated influenza vaccine. One entry per CDR3 protein results from TCRdb running MiXCR on the RT-PCR reads. The sample shows about 700,000 distinct CDR3 sequences, approximately 15% of them seen only once. The source was PBMCs from blood, collected 14 days before vaccination. These receptors were collected from a man in his fifties who received an inactivated influenza vaccine.

This clonotype was picked up many times. The J gene is TRBJ2-2, the V gene TRBV7-9; D is perhaps TRBD1 or TRBD2 (6 bases each). The germline V gene has CDR1 SEHNR and CDR2 FQNEAQ (reference sequence). Between the trimmed V and J ends, which lost 3 bases and 4 bases, there was a span of 12 bases. This CDR3 comprises 15 residues. CDR3 sequence (DNA): TGTGCCAGCAGCTTGGGGGGACACTTCACCGGGGAGCTGTTTTTT. This codes for CASSLGGHFTGELFF. Full variable domain (outside the CDR3, taken from reference TRBV7-9 and TRBJ2-2): DTGVSQNPRHKITKRGQNVTFRCDPISEHNRLYWYRQTLGQGPEFLTYFQNEAQLEKSRLLSDRFSAERPKGSFSTLEIQRTEQGDSAMYLCASSLGGHFTGELFFGEGSRLTVL.

The chain carries TRBV4-3 and TRBJ1-1; D perhaps matches TRBD1 (5 bases). Trimming pared 0 bases from V and 4 bases from J, leaving 12 bases between. Per the germline V gene, CDR1 is LGHNA and CDR2 is YSLEER. The CDR3 has 15 residues. The CDR3 nucleotides are TGCGCCAGCAGCCAAGACGGCAGGGCGAGCACTGAAGCTTTCTTT. It is translated as CASSQDGRASTEAFF.

The rearrangement uses TRBV5-1 and TRBJ1-2, with 7 positions matching TRBD1. V shed 0 bases and J 3 bases; nucleotides not matched to a gene: 5. Germline assignment: CDR1 SGHRS and CDR2 YFSETQ. This CDR3 has 15 amino acids. The CDR3 is CASSLVPGGYYGYTF. The CDR3, as DNA: TGCGCCAGCAGCTTGGTTCCAGGGGGATACTATGGCTACACCTTC.

This clonotype was seen a handful of times. The chain has TRBV5-6 and TRBJ1-6; 9 bases align to TRBD1. The CDR3 loop spans 14 amino acids. Germline CDR1 and CDR2: SGHDT and YYEEEE. V shed 4 bases and J 10 bases; nucleotides not matched to a gene: 6. CDR3: CASSATGGESPLHF. The DNA for the CDR3 is TGTGCCAGCAGCGCCACAGGGGGCGAGTCACCCCTCCACTTT.

V is TRBV6-5 and J is TRBJ2-3, with 12 bases fitting TRBD2. CDR1 and CDR2 from the germline V gene are MNHEY and SVGAGI. Trimming removed 4 bases from V and 2 bases from J; junction bases left unmatched: 13. The CDR3 has 19 residues. Here the CDR3 reads CASSSLTSGGPTPTDTQYF. The CDR3 coding sequence is TGTGCCAGCAGTTCTCTGACTAGCGGGGGCCCCACACCCACAGATACGCAGTATTTT.

This clonotype was recorded a few times. The chain couples TRBV27 to TRBJ2-1; D is possibly TRBD1 (5 bases). The germline gives CDR1 MNHEY, CDR2 SMNVEV (reference sequence). Trimming cost V 0 bases and J 5 bases, with 14 bases left between them. CDR3 length: 16 amino acids. The CDR3 is CASSLSGATRHNEQFF. Written as DNA, the CDR3 is TGTGCCAGCAGTTTATCAGGGGCTACGCGACACAATGAGCAGTTCTTC.

The chain employs TRBV7-9 and TRBJ2-4; a possible D gene is TRBD2 (5 bases). CDR1 is SEHNR, CDR2 FQNEAQ, per germline (reference sequence). The CDR3 is made up of 17 amino acids. Trimming stripped 7 bases from V and 0 bases from J, with 19 bases between. The CDR3 loop is CASTPLSEGSAKNIQYF. In nucleotides, the CDR3 is TGTGCCAGCACCCCTCTCTCTGAGGGATCAGCCAAAAACATTCAGTACTTC.

This clonotype was seen repeatedly, ten times or more. The V and J genes are TRBV3-1 and TRBJ1-1, with 10 positions matching TRBD1. Germline V gene data show CDR1 as LGHDT and CDR2 as YNNKEL (reference sequence). The CDR3 runs to 15 residues. V trimming: 1 base; J trimming: 8 bases; junction bases outside the gene matches: 7. Written as DNA, the CDR3 is TGTGCCAGCAGCCAAGTACCGGGACAGGGGTCCGAAGCTTTCTTT. Translated: CASSQVPGQGSEAFF.